This T cell receptor (beta chain) was obtained from a study of CD8+ T cells in alopecia areata. The germline CDR1 and CDR2 sequences are SQVTM and ANQGSEA. Trimming removed 7 bases from V and 4 bases from J, with 13 bases in between. The length of the CDR3 is 12 residues. Noted treatment: oral pan-JAK inhibitor, 5-10 mg twice daily. As the sequencing template, cDNA was produced by extracting RNA and reverse transcribing it. The data were produced by immunoSEQ multiplex PCR, yet TCRdb's version contains in-frame clones alone and is incomplete. The table has some 150,000 clones, roughly 60% seen once; the top ten hold more than 15%. This clone was observed a handful of times.

This TCR was recovered from a human donor with alopecia areata. Sequences were derived from CD4+ T cells sorted from blood, sampled at approximately week 60, from a patient treated with tofacitinib. The chain employs TRBV29-1 and TRBJ1-1; D unresolved. The CDR3 reads CSASGGSTEAFF. CDR3 bases: TGCAGCGCGTCGGGAGGGAGCACTGAAGCTTTCTTT.